One and the same sample provided the 9 T cell receptor beta chains below, sequenced in a study of metastatic and nonmetastatic thyroid tumors. TCRdb reassembled clones from the PCR reads with MiXCR. The sample lists tens of thousands of clones, 9.5% to 15% seen once, with over 7% in the top ten. None of the patients had undergone any treatment ahead of thyroid surgery. Material for sequencing was tumor tissue. These receptors were collected from a female donor with papillary thyroid cancer or a benign thyroid nodule (not recorded which). Some clones in this sample may be carry-over from other donors' samples.

This clone has at least ten counts. The CDR3 protein is CASSLTSGLAMQYF. DNA for the CDR3: TGTGCCAGCAGCTTGACTAGCGGGTTGGCAATGCAGTACTTC. This chain uses TRBV11-3 with TRBJ2-7; TRBD2 agrees at 10 bases. The CDR3 totals 14 residues. V lost 3 bases to trimming and J lost 9 bases; unmatched junction nucleotides: 8. Germline V gene lookup returns CDR1 SGHNT and CDR2 YENEEA.

This clone has ten or more counts. The V gene is TRBV20-1, the J gene TRBJ1-1, with 7 bases lining up with TRBD1. The CDR3 runs to 13 residues. The V and J ends lost 6 bases and 4 bases, in that order; junction bases with no gene match: 8. Looked up from germline, CDR1 is DFQATT and CDR2 is SNEGSKA (reference sequence). The CDR3 bases are TGCAGTGCCGAGACAGGGAGGACCACTGAAGCTTTCTTT. This sequence encodes CSAETGRTTEAFF.

This clone showed up many times. The chain links TRBV30 to TRBJ2-1; possible D gene TRBD1, 6 bases. Germline V gene lookup returns CDR1 GTSNPN and CDR2 SVGIG (reference sequence). The CDR3 is made up of 11 amino acids. V was shortened by 2 bases and J by 14 bases, with 13 bases between the two germline ends. CDR3 in DNA: TGTGCCTGGAGTATTGACAGGTTAGAGTTCTTC. The encoded protein is CAWSIDRLEFF.

Comment on this clone: Being one base from a much bigger clone, this may be a read error. The same CDR3 can be traced to other DNA sequences in this sample. The V and J genes are TRBV18 and TRBJ1-5; weak D call: TRBD1 (5 bases). CDR1 KGHSH and CDR2 LQKENI come from the germline V gene. The CDR3 extends over 16 amino acids. The CDR3 DNA sequence: TGCGCCAGCTCACCATCGGGGCGACAGCATAATCAGCCCCAGCATTTT. Its translation: CASSPSGRQHNQPQHF.

This clone has ten or more counts. J is TRBJ1-6 and V is TRBV12-3 or TRBV12-4; D ambiguous. There are 12 residues in the CDR3. The V end lost 2 bases, the J end lost 14 bases, and 10 bases lay between the germline ends. The CDR3 DNA sequence: TGTGCCAGCAGTTTACATCTAAGGGCCCTCCACTTT. Translating it yields CASSLHLRALHF.

This clone was detected ten times or more. The chain combines TRBV18 with TRBJ2-2; TRBD1 aligns across 9 bases. The CDR3 contains 16 residues. Germline CDR1 is KGHSH and CDR2 is LQKENI. J lost 6 bases, V lost 2 bases, and 7 bases had no gene match. In DNA form, the CDR3 reads TGTGCCAGCTCACCAAGCTCCGGGACAGGGCCCGGGGAGCTGTTTTTT. Residues: CASSPSSGTGPGELFF.

Turning to this clone: A much larger clone differs by one base, so this may be a read error. The chain joins TRBV29-1 to TRBJ1-1, with TRBD1 matching 9 bases. Unmatched junction bases numbered 13, after V lost 5 bases and J lost 3 bases. The CDR3 runs to 16 residues. Germline V CDR1 and CDR2: SQVTM, ANQGSEA. For the CDR3, the DNA is TGCAGCGTTCCCGAGGACAGGGGAAGTTTATACACTGAAGCTTTCTTT. This encodes CSVPEDRGSLYTEAFF. Combining the CDR3 with reference TRBV29-1 and TRBJ1-1 gives the whole variable domain SAVISQKPSRDICQRGTSLTIQCQVDSQVTMMFWYRQQPGQSLTLIATANQGSEATYESGFVIDKFPISRPNLTFSTLTVSNMSPEDSSIYLCSVPEDRGSLYTEAFFGQGTRLTVV.

The sample holds many counts of this clone. The chain has TRBV28 and TRBJ2-7; D is perhaps TRBD2 (6 bases). CDR3 length: 13 amino acids. V dropped 8 bases and J dropped 4 bases, with 15 bases sitting between them. Germline V gene data show CDR1 as MDHEN and CDR2 as SYDVKM. The CDR3 loop reads CASEAGRPYEQYF. The CDR3 DNA reads TGTGCCAGCGAGGCGGGAAGGCCTTACGAGCAGTACTTC.

Concerning this clone itself: Just one base apart from a much larger clone, this may be a read error. The same CDR3 also results from other DNA sequences found in this sample. This chain uses TRBV14 with TRBJ2-1; D not resolved. Germline V CDR1 and CDR2: SGHDN, FVKESK. The CDR3 runs 16 residues. The CDR3 region has the DNA TGTGCCAGCAGCCCACACCCCCGGAGTCGCCTGAATGAGCAGTTCTTT. Its protein is CASSPHPRSRLNEQFF.